This TCR beta chain was sequenced during a study of post-analysis software for immune sequencing data. This clonotype was found a few times. Its antigen is unknown. Built from TCR beta cDNA, the libraries had unique molecular identifiers in them. Between about 0.85 and 10 million T cells gave rise to 500,000 to 650,000 cDNA molecules. TCRdb reprocessed the PCR reads via MiXCR and lists one record per CDR3 protein. The table lists over 150,000 distinct CDR3 sequences, about 36% of them singletons. General study findings and limits: Roughly 5 TRBV segments were significantly more frequent in patients than in controls. TRBV5-6, TRBV5-1 and TRBV20-1 were among these segments. Batch-mates among the samples co-clustered strongly by F measure.

This CDR3 has 16 amino acids. With 4 bases clipped from V and 6 bases from J, the junction kept 13 bases outside the gene matches. Germline loops: CDR1 SQVTM, CDR2 ANQGSEA. The chain joins TRBV29-1 to TRBJ1-2, with 11 bases aligning to TRBD1. This specimen consisted of blood, obtained after autologous hematopoietic stem cell transplantation. This TCR came from a girl aged 5 to 17 with multiple sclerosis. The CDR3 protein is CSVGLRTGGAIDGYTF. The CDR3 DNA sequence: TGCAGCGTTGGCCTACGGACAGGGGGCGCCATCGATGGCTACACCTTC.